The T cell receptor (beta chain) under discussion was sequenced for a study of T cell repertoires in cytomegalovirus infection. Study-level background: In public TCR beta signatures, there were indications of both CMV infection and matching HLA type.

For this clonotype: Antigen: not known. Compared with germline, one end of the junction differs, possibly owing to a read error.

Study results and caveats: Dominant in the ex vivo response were TCR beta clonotypes restricted by HLA-C and specific for CMV.

Each CDR3 protein gets one entry after TCRdb re-called the reads with MiXCR. The sample includes around 500,000 distinct CDR3 sequences, approximately 46% of them seen just once. The sequencing here drew on cultured PBMCs, taken from culture after CMV antigen stimulation. The TCR originated in a human donor in good health (CMV status not recorded). Some clones in this sample may be carry-over from other donors' samples.

This chain's CDR3 is CASSWGDTTDTQYF. CDR3 nucleotide sequence: TGTGCCAGCAGCTGGGGGGACACCACAGATACGCAGTATTTT. This chain uses TRBV5-3 with TRBJ2-3; possibly TRBD1 or TRBD2 for D (6 bases each). TRBV5-3 is an ORF, with its function uncertain. The CDR3 consists of 14 residues.